These 22 T cell receptor beta chains were all obtained from the same sample, sequenced in a study of tumor and adjacent non-tumor tissue in lung cancer. The template was RNA from unsorted bulk tissue. This non-tumor lung sample came from over 3 cm beyond the tumor edge. A modified ARM-PCR protocol with three rounds of nested PCR amplified TCRbeta. TCRdb re-called the multiplex PCR reads through MiXCR, storing one row per CDR3 protein. Of 85,000 to 130,000 distinct CDR3 sequences listed, 55% to 65% were seen once; the top ten hold roughly 19%. Sequencing was done on a sample of distant non-tumor lung tissue. The source is a man under 40 with non-small cell lung cancer.

Note on this clonotype: Its ends do not fully match the called genes, so a read error is possible. The genes are TRBV11-2 and TRBJ1-1; unclear D gene. Per the germline V gene, CDR1 is SGHAT and CDR2 is FQNNGV. This CDR3 is 12 amino acids long. The CDR3, as DNA: TGTGCCAGCAGCCCCGGGAAGGCTGAAGCCTTCTTT. Translated, it gives CASSPGKAEAFF.

Concerning this clonotype itself: Since the CDR3 does not end with the conserved phenylalanine or tryptophan, this likely comes from a read error. This chain links TRBV4-3 with TRBJ2-3, with no clear D. V lost 4 bases and J lost 4, with 21 bases in between. The CDR3 contains 17 residues. The germline V gene encodes CDR1 LGHNA and CDR2 YSLEER. CDR3 DNA sequence: TGCGCCAGCAGCCTCCGTCCCCCAGGCCCCTACCCAGATACGCAGTATCTT. Translated, it gives CASSLRPPGPYPDTQYL.

This clonotype occurred many times. The J gene is TRBJ2-7, the V gene TRBV6-2 or TRBV6-3; tentative D call: TRBD1 (7 bases). V was shortened by 3 bases and J by 5 bases, with 23 bases between the two germline ends. The CDR3 is 17 amino acids. Germline loops: CDR1 MNHEY, CDR2 SVGEGT. CDR3 loop: CASSYPSNRGRRDEQYF. CDR3 bases: TGTGCCAGCAGTTATCCCTCCAACAGGGGCAGGAGGGACGAGCAGTACTTC.

With respect to this clonotype: One junction end disagrees with the germline gene, perhaps due to a read error. The chain links TRBV29-1 to TRBJ2-1, with a tentative D call TRBD2 (5 bases). CDR3 length: 11 residues. CDR1 and CDR2 from the germline V gene are SQVTM and ANQGSEA. CDR3 sequence reads: CSARLSNEQLF. Here the CDR3 DNA reads TGCAGCGCCCGACTAAGTAATGAGCAGTTGTTC.

The rearrangement joins TRBV11-2 to TRBJ2-2, with D hard to call. The CDR3 length is 15 residues. From germline, CDR1 is SGHAT and CDR2 FQNNGV. V lost 8 bases and J lost 9, with 22 bases in between. Here the CDR3 reads CASCLPPGVGRELFF. As DNA, the CDR3 is TGTGCCAGCTGCCTGCCCCCAGGTGTTGGCAGGGAGCTGTTTTTT.

CDR3 sequence (DNA): TGTGCCAACATGGGAACAGGTTCGAGCTCCTACGAGCAGTACTTC. Translating it yields CANMGTGSSSYEQYF. This sequence joins TRBV6-5 and TRBJ2-7; TRBD1 is a possible D gene (5 bases). Germline V lookup: CDR1 MNHEY, CDR2 SVGAGI. V lost 10 bases, J lost 0 bases, and 19 bases lay in between. The CDR3 sequence is 15 residues long.

This clonotype was observed at least ten times. This sequence joins TRBV12-3 or TRBV12-4 and TRBJ2-1; 12 bases map to TRBD2. This CDR3 has 18 residues. Losses at the gene ends were 1 base for V and 1 base for J; bases not matched to a gene: 5. In nucleotides, the CDR3 is TGTGCCAGCAGTTTAGGACTAGCGGGAGAGAGGTCCTACAATGAGCAGTTCTTC. Encoded protein: CASSLGLAGERSYNEQFF.

Worth noting for this clonotype: A much more abundant neighbour one base away suggests this may be a read error. The V call is TRBV6-5, the J call TRBJ2-3; possible D gene TRBD2, 6 bases. Germline V gene sequence: CDR1 MNHEY, CDR2 SVGAGI. CDR3 size: 14 residues. CDR3 loop: CACSAGGETDTQYF. DNA for the CDR3: TGTGCCTGCAGTGCTGGAGGGGAGACAGATACGCAGTATTTT.

Details on this clonotype: The conserved final phenylalanine or tryptophan is absent from the CDR3, which likely points to a read error. The chain couples TRBV5-4 to TRBJ2-7; D ambiguous. CDR1 and CDR2 (germline): SGHNT, YYREEE (reference sequence). Trimming shortened V by 4 bases and J by 5 bases, and 13 bases separated the two germline ends. There are 13 residues in the CDR3. The CDR3 coding sequence is TGTGCCAGCAGCCCGGGTCTTTGGGACGAGCAGTACTAC. Translation gives CASSPGLWDEQYY.

This clonotype has at least ten counts. This sequence joins TRBV10-2 and TRBJ2-2; 14 bases fit TRBD2. Germline V gene sequence: CDR1 WSHSY, CDR2 SAAADI. The V segment lost 8 bases and the J segment 6 bases; nucleotides outside the gene matches: 2. The CDR3 is 14 amino acids. The CDR3 nucleotides are TGCGCCAGCGGACTAGCGGGAGGTGCCGGGGAGCTGTTTTTT. Translated: CASGLAGGAGELFF.

Of note for this clonotype: The junction does not match germline at one end; this may be a read error. This chain connects TRBV11-2 to TRBJ2-1, with a tentative D call TRBD1 (6 bases). The CDR3 spans 18 residues. The germline V gene has CDR1 SGHAT and CDR2 FQNNGV. The CDR3 nucleotides are TGTGCCAGCAGCTTACGGGTCGGGCTAGTGGGGGCCTACAATGTGCAGTTCTTC. Translating it yields CASSLRVGLVGAYNVQFF.

About this clonotype: A read error may explain this, as a much larger clone is one base away. This chain connects TRBV12-3 or TRBV12-4 to TRBJ1-6; D unclear. The CDR3 is made up of 13 amino acids. The V gene lost 7 bases and the J gene lost 11 bases, with 15 bases spanning the gap. CDR3 amino acids: CASKLDGGTPLHF. In nucleotides, the CDR3 is TGTGCCAGCAAATTAGACGGCGGGACACCCCTCCACTTT.

Concerning this clonotype: The junction differs from germline at one of its ends, possibly a read error. The genes are TRBV11-1 and TRBJ2-4; the D gene is possibly TRBD1 (7 bases). The CDR3 length is 16 residues. CDR1 and CDR2 from the germline V gene are SGHAT and FQDESV (reference sequence). The CDR3 nucleotides are TGTACCAGCACCCACTCAGGCAGGGGGACTAAAAACATTCAGTACTTC. Protein product: CTSTHSGRGTKNIQYF.

A word on this clonotype: This could be a read error, since a much larger clone is one nucleotide away. The chain has TRBV10-3 and TRBJ1-1, with 7 bases matching TRBD1. The CDR3 extends over 16 amino acids. Germline CDR1 ENHRY, CDR2 SYGVKD. The CDR3 loop is CGISESKGDRNTEAFF. CDR3 coding DNA: TGTGGCATCAGTGAGTCAAAAGGGGACAGGAACACTGAAGCTTTCTTT.

Regarding this clonotype: The junction departs from germline at one end; a sequencing error may be responsible. V is TRBV4-3 and J is TRBJ2-3, with 13 nucleotides matching TRBD2. Per germline, CDR1 LGHNA and CDR2 YSLEER. This CDR3 region has 15 residues. The CDR3, as DNA: TGCACCAGCAGCCAGGGACTAGCGGGGCCAGATATGCAGTATTTT. It yields the protein CTSSQGLAGPDMQYF.

Turning to this clonotype: Germline is not matched at one junction end, which may reflect a read error. This rearrangement joins TRBV10-2 to TRBJ2-5, with D possibly being TRBD2 (7 bases). The germline V gene has CDR1 WSHSY and CDR2 SAAADI. The CDR3 runs 15 residues. For the CDR3, the DNA is TGCGACAGCAGTGAGTCAAATAGGGGGAGGGAAACCCAGTACTTC. Translation gives CDSSESNRGRETQYF.

Comments on this clonotype: Relative to the germline gene, one junction end is altered; a read error may explain this. V usage is TRBV4-3 and J usage is TRBJ2-3; D gene ambiguous. Germline CDR1 and CDR2: LGHNA and YSLEER. The length of the CDR3 is 15 residues. The CDR3 bases are TGTGTCAGCAGCCGAGGAGTGGCTAGCACAGATACGCAGTATTTT. Translated, it gives CVSSRGVASTDTQYF.

Concerning this clonotype itself: It is likely a read error, because the conserved phenylalanine at the end of the CDR3 is missing. The gene calls are TRBV5-4 and TRBJ1-1; D is unclear. Germline lookup yields CDR1 SGHNT and CDR2 YYREEE (reference sequence). The CDR3 runs 13 residues. The V end was cut by 4 bases, the J end by 1 base, with 8 bases between. As DNA, the CDR3 is TGTGCCAGCAGCCCCGCATGGAACACTGAAGCTTTCTAT. The encoded protein is CASSPAWNTEAFY.

This sequence joins TRBV11-2 and TRBJ2-1; TRBD2 matches 9 bases. CDR1 SGHAT and CDR2 FQNNGV come from the germline V gene. Trimming at V came to 1 base and at J to 8 bases, leaving 9 bases not matched to a gene. The CDR3 totals 16 residues. CDR3 coding DNA: TGTGCCAGCAGCTTAGTCCTGGCGGGAGGGCCAGATGAGCAGTTCTTC. Its protein product is CASSLVLAGGPDEQFF.

In the case of this clonotype: At one end, the junction sequence differs from germline, possibly due to a read error. The V and J genes are TRBV29-1 and TRBJ2-1; 11 bases map to TRBD2. The CDR3 sequence is 17 residues long. CDR1 and CDR2 (germline): SQVTM, ANQGSEA. For the CDR3, the DNA is TGCATCGTTGAAGGGCTAGCGGGGGGAATGACGGGGGATGAGCAGTTCTTC. It encodes CIVEGLAGGMTGDEQFF.

Regarding this clonotype: Compared with germline, one end of the junction differs, possibly owing to a read error. This rearrangement joins TRBV11-2 to TRBJ2-1, with 7 bases matching TRBD2. The CDR3 loop spans 16 amino acids. Looked up from germline, CDR1 is SGHAT and CDR2 is FQNNGV. CDR3 protein: CASSPYSGGRGNEQFF. The CDR3 DNA reads as TGTGCCAGCAGCCCCTACTCGGGCGGGAGAGGAAATGAACAGTTCTTC.

Concerning this clonotype itself: A much larger clone lies a single base off, so this may be a read error. This sequence joins TRBV7-8 and TRBJ2-1; D gene uncertain. Germline CDR1 is SGHVS and CDR2 is FQNEAQ. V dropped 1 base and J dropped 5 bases, with 9 bases sitting between them. This CDR3 has 14 amino acids. CDR3 DNA sequence: TGTGCCAGCAGCTTAGTACAGAACAACAATGAGCAGTTCTTC. Amino acids: CASSLVQNNNEQFF.